These T cell receptor beta chains were read from a single sample in a study of blood T cell repertoires in COVID-19. Using immunoSEQ multiplex PCR, the repertoire was profiled, and TCRdb retains in-frame clones only, with some absent. The data contain under 400,000 clones, 80% to 90% of them singletons. Sequencing was performed on PBMCs or T cells enriched from blood (not recorded which). The receptors derive from a man between 35 and 55 years old in a cohort exposed to, infected with or recovered from COVID-19 (not recorded which). Each CDR3 is given with its conserved first and last residue. Fields, in order: CDR3 length, clone size, D gene, V gene, J gene, CDR3 protein, CDR3 DNA. A D gene is named only where the DNA matches it firmly. Not every row has a clone size; where given, it reads once, few, many or a size class.

13	-	-	TRBV7-9	TRBJ2-3	CASSATVTDTQYF	TGTGCCAGCAGCGCGACAGTCACAGATACGCAGTATTTT
14	once	-	TRBV28	TRBJ1-5	CASSLRGDNQPQHF	TGTGCCAGCAGTTTACGGGGGGACAATCAGCCCCAGCATTTT
12	-	-	TRBV11-2	TRBJ2-1	CASSPSRNEQFF	TGTGCCAGCAGCCCGAGTAGAAATGAGCAGTTCTTC
14	-	-	TRBV5-1	TRBJ1-1	CASSLAGEDTEAFF	TGCGCCAGCAGCTTGGCAGGGGAAGACACTGAAGCTTTCTTT
16	-	-	TRBV3-1/TRBV3-2	TRBJ1-1	CASSQVSRGINTEAFF	TGTGCCAGCAGCCAAGTATCGCGCGGCATCAACACTGAAGCTTTCTTT
14	-	-	TRBV5-1	TRBJ1-1	CASSLRAGATEAFF	TGCGCCAGCAGCTTGCGAGCAGGGGCCACTGAAGCTTTCTTT
15	-	TRBD1	TRBV3-1/TRBV3-2	TRBJ2-5	CASSQTDRATVTQYF	TGTGCCAGCAGCCAGACCGACAGGGCGACCGTGACCCAGTACTTC
13	-	-	TRBV27	TRBJ1-1	CASSLGGDTEAFF	TGTGCCAGCAGTTTAGGGGGGGACACTGAAGCTTTCTTT
14	few	TRBD1	TRBV11-2	TRBJ2-2	CASSLAGGAGELFF	TGTGCCAGCAGCTTAGCAGGGGGTGCCGGGGAGCTGTTTTTT
14	-	TRBD1	TRBV10-3	TRBJ1-2	CAIRATGRNYGYTF	TGTGCCATCAGGGCGACAGGGAGAAACTATGGCTACACCTTC
15	-	TRBD2	TRBV11-2	TRBJ2-5	CASSFASGFQETQYF	TGTGCCAGCAGCTTCGCTAGCGGGTTTCAAGAGACCCAGTACTTC
18	-	TRBD2	TRBV9	TRBJ2-1	CASSVAPASGSGDNEQFF	TGTGCCAGCAGCGTAGCTCCCGCTAGCGGGAGTGGGGACAATGAGCAGTTCTTC
15	-	TRBD1	TRBV9	TRBJ2-2	CASSRRQGANGELFF	TGTGCCAGCAGCCGGCGACAGGGGGCTAACGGGGAGCTGTTTTTT
13	-	TRBD2	TRBV5-1	TRBJ2-1	CASSREGPGEQFF	TGCGCCAGCAGCCGGGAGGGCCCGGGTGAGCAGTTCTTC
12	few	-	TRBV2	TRBJ2-1	CASSATGNEQFF	TGTGCCAGCAGTGCGACGGGGAATGAGCAGTTCTTC
12	-	-	TRBV2	TRBJ2-2	CASSLVYGELFF	TGTGCCAGCTCTTTGGTCTACGGGGAGCTGTTTTTT
18	-	TRBD1	TRBV3-1/TRBV3-2	TRBJ1-1	CASSQVFPGQGIRAEAFF	TGTGCCAGCAGCCAGGTGTTTCCGGGACAGGGAATTCGGGCTGAAGCTTTCTTT
17	-	-	TRBV12-2	TRBJ2-2	CASRSNSSGRATGELFF	TGTGCAAGTCGCTCTAATTCTAGCGGGAGGGCCACCGGGGAGCTGTTTTTT
17	-	TRBD2	TRBV13	TRBJ2-1	CASSFRTSGIGFDEQFF	TGTGCCAGCAGCTTCAGGACTAGCGGGATTGGATTCGATGAGCAGTTCTTC
16	-	-	TRBV3-1/TRBV3-2	TRBJ1-4	CASSQGGTALNEKLFF	TGTGCCAGCAGCCAAGGCGGGACGGCTCTTAATGAAAAACTGTTTTTT
16	-	TRBD2	TRBV5-1	TRBJ2-1	CASSLGASGRSNEQFF	TGCGCCAGCAGCTTGGGGGCTAGCGGGCGATCCAATGAGCAGTTCTTC
16	-	TRBD2	TRBV11-2	TRBJ2-7	CASSSPGKREGREQYF	TGTGCCAGCAGCTCCCCCGGAAAGCGGGAGGGCCGCGAGCAGTACTTC
15	-	-	TRBV19	TRBJ2-7	CASSIGGSAIYEQYF	TGTGCCAGTAGTATAGGCGGCAGCGCAATCTACGAGCAGTACTTC
13	-	TRBD1	TRBV6-5	TRBJ1-4	CASRTGDNEKLFF	TGTGCCAGCAGGACAGGGGATAATGAAAAACTGTTTTTT
13	-	-	TRBV4-2	TRBJ2-1	CASSASLYNEQFF	TGTGCCAGCAGCGCTAGCCTCTACAATGAGCAGTTCTTC
15	-	TRBD1	TRBV5-1	TRBJ1-2	CASSSTGTGKDGYTF	TGCGCCAGCAGCTCAACCGGGACAGGCAAGGATGGCTACACCTTC
14	-	-	TRBV7-9	TRBJ1-1	CASSLDGGLTEAFF	TGTGCCAGCAGCTTAGATGGGGGGTTGACTGAAGCTTTCTTT
16	-	TRBD1	TRBV20-1	TRBJ1-1	CSASPGTGKGWTEAFF	TGCAGTGCTAGTCCCGGGACAGGTAAGGGCTGGACTGAAGCTTTCTTT
16	-	-	TRBV5-1	TRBJ2-3	CASRVRVAASTDTQYF	TGCGCCAGCAGGGTGAGGGTAGCCGCTAGCACAGATACGCAGTATTTT
13	-	-	TRBV3-1/TRBV3-2	TRBJ2-1	CASSPQGWDEQFF	TGTGCCAGCAGCCCCCAGGGGTGGGATGAGCAGTTCTTC
12	-	TRBD1	TRBV28	TRBJ2-4	CASGTGKNIQYF	TGTGCCAGCGGGACAGGGAAAAACATTCAGTACTTC
15	-	-	TRBV27	TRBJ2-2	CASSFAVGSPGELFF	TGTGCCAGCAGTTTCGCGGTCGGGTCTCCCGGGGAGCTGTTTTTT
14	-	-	TRBV9	TRBJ2-7	CASSPPGLSYEQYF	TGTGCCAGCAGCCCGCCGGGGTTATCCTACGAGCAGTACTTC
14	-	TRBD1	TRBV5-1	TRBJ1-1	CASSSGQGRTEAFF	TGCGCCAGCAGCTCCGGACAGGGAAGGACTGAAGCTTTCTTT
11	-	-	TRBV2	TRBJ2-7	CASRAEYEQYF	TGTGCCAGCAGGGCAGAATACGAGCAGTACTTC
16	-	-	TRBV7-2	TRBJ2-7	CASSLLLGQGPYEQYF	TGTGCCAGCAGCTTACTCCTGGGGCAGGGTCCCTACGAGCAGTACTTC
13	-	-	TRBV18	TRBJ1-2	CASSPDRDYGYTF	TGTGCCAGCTCACCGGACAGAGACTATGGCTACACCTTC
14	-	-	TRBV18	TRBJ1-2	CASSPWTEFLSYTF	TGTGCCAGCTCACCTTGGACAGAGTTCCTCAGCTACACCTTC
16	-	TRBD1	TRBV9	TRBJ2-3	CASSPFTQGGKDTQYF	TGTGCCAGCAGCCCTTTCACACAGGGGGGCAAAGATACGCAGTATTTT
15	-	-	TRBV19	TRBJ1-5	CASSIYTGSNQPQHF	TGTGCCAGTAGTATATACACAGGGTCAAATCAGCCCCAGCATTTT
12	-	-	TRBV28	TRBJ2-7	CASSLQGIEQYF	TGTGCCAGCAGTTTACAGGGGATCGAGCAGTACTTC
16	-	TRBD2	TRBV18	TRBJ2-1	CASSPGTSGFFNEQFF	TGTGCCAGCTCACCGGGGACTAGCGGTTTCTTCAATGAGCAGTTCTTC
14	-	-	TRBV5-4	TRBJ2-5	CASSRGQTQETQYF	TGTGCCAGCAGCCGCGGACAGACCCAAGAGACCCAGTACTTC
11	-	-	TRBV6-5	TRBJ2-1	CASSYSLEQFF	TGTGCCAGCAGTTACTCACTTGAGCAGTTCTTC
13	few	-	TRBV6-5	TRBJ2-2	CASSPQGTGELFF	TGTGCCAGCAGCCCCCAGGGTACCGGGGAGCTGTTTTTT
13	-	TRBD1	TRBV18	TRBJ1-1	CASSQGAGTEAFF	TGTGCCAGCTCACAGGGGGCTGGCACTGAAGCTTTCTTT
14	-	-	TRBV25-1	TRBJ1-6	CASSGTLYNSPLHF	TGTGCCAGCAGTGGGACACTTTATAATTCACCCCTCCACTTT
14	-	TRBD2	TRBV6-5	TRBJ2-7	CASSWGLVSYEQYF	TGTGCCAGCAGTTGGGGACTAGTCTCCTACGAGCAGTACTTC
13	-	TRBD1	TRBV6-5	TRBJ1-5	CASSYYRGEPQHF	TGTGCCAGCAGTTACTACAGGGGGGAGCCCCAGCATTTT
12	few	-	TRBV24-1	TRBJ1-5	CATEGFNQPQHF	TGTGCCACTGAGGGTTTTAATCAGCCCCAGCATTTT
12	-	-	TRBV2	TRBJ1-4	CASAADPSKLFF	TGTGCCAGCGCAGCGGACCCTTCAAAACTGTTTTTT
13	few	-	TRBV12-3/TRBV12-4	TRBJ2-7	CASSPGAHHEQYF	TGTGCCAGCTCCCCAGGGGCGCACCACGAGCAGTACTTC
17	-	TRBD2	TRBV5-4	TRBJ2-7	CASSLSYTSAGGGEQYF	TGTGCCAGCAGTCTCTCATATACGTCAGCGGGAGGGGGCGAGCAGTACTTC
13	-	-	TRBV6-2/TRBV6-3	TRBJ1-1	CASSSSGVPEAFF	TGTGCCAGCAGTTCATCAGGGGTACCTGAAGCTTTCTTT
14	few	TRBD1	TRBV2	TRBJ1-5	CASSGTGGNQPQHF	TGTGCCAGCAGCGGGACAGGGGGTAATCAGCCCCAGCATTTT
15	-	-	TRBV11-2	TRBJ2-4	CASSLATIAKNIQYF	TGTGCCAGCAGCTTAGCAACTATAGCCAAAAACATTCAGTACTTC
14	-	-	TRBV5-4	TRBJ1-2	CASKSAGTSYGYTF	TGTGCCAGCAAAAGTGCAGGGACATCCTATGGCTACACCTTC
15	-	-	TRBV7-9	TRBJ2-2	CASSPQGGGTGELFF	TGTGCCAGCAGCCCCCAGGGAGGGGGCACCGGGGAGCTGTTTTTT
15	once	TRBD2	TRBV2	TRBJ2-7	CASSEQGLALYEQYF	TGTGCCAGCAGTGAACAAGGACTAGCTCTCTACGAGCAGTACTTC